The rows below give T cell receptor beta chains drawn from one sample of a study of blood T cell repertoires in COVID-19. This table comes from immunoSEQ multiplex PCR, and its TCRdb copy is limited to in-frame clones, with some not included. The sample holds approximately 210,000 clones, around four fifths seen once. The sample taken for sequencing was peripheral blood. Receptor source: a man in his sixties with COVID-19, enrolled during active disease. Both conserved end residues are part of each CDR3. The order of the fields is CDR3 DNA, CDR3 protein, J gene, clone size, D gene, V gene, CDR3 length. A D gene is named only where the DNA matches it firmly. Size is omitted from some rows. Given values are once, few, many or a class for expanded clones.

CDR3nt: TGTGCCATCAGTGACCGGGTAGCGGGAGGGCCGGAAGAGCAGTACTTC; CDR3aa: CAISDRVAGGPEEQYF; j_gene: TRBJ2-7; abundance: -; d_gene: TRBD2; v_gene: TRBV10-3; len: 16
CDR3nt: TGTGCCAGCTCACCAGTCGAACAGGGGGTCAATGAGCAGTTCTTC; CDR3aa: CASSPVEQGVNEQFF; j_gene: TRBJ2-1; abundance: -; d_gene: TRBD1; v_gene: TRBV18; len: 15
CDR3nt: TGTGCCAGCAGCTCAAGACCAGCGGGACAGGGTGCCTACGAGCAGTACTTC; CDR3aa: CASSSRPAGQGAYEQYF; j_gene: TRBJ2-7; abundance: once; d_gene: TRBD1; v_gene: TRBV7-2; len: 17
CDR3nt: TGTGCCAGCAGCTTTAGGGGCCTTACAGATACGCAGTATTTT; CDR3aa: CASSFRGLTDTQYF; j_gene: TRBJ2-3; abundance: -; d_gene: -; v_gene: TRBV7-3; len: 14
CDR3nt: TGCGCCAGCAGCTTGGTCCCCCAACCCCGGAGCTATGGCTACACCTTC; CDR3aa: CASSLVPQPRSYGYTF; j_gene: TRBJ1-2; abundance: -; d_gene: -; v_gene: TRBV5-1; len: 16
CDR3nt: TGCGCCAGCAGCGGCGAGACAGGGGGACGAAATGAGCAGTTCTTC; CDR3aa: CASSGETGGRNEQFF; j_gene: TRBJ2-1; abundance: -; d_gene: TRBD1; v_gene: TRBV5-1; len: 15
CDR3nt: TGTGCCAGCAGCCAAGTGGGCCTACAGGGATCTGGAAACACCATATATTTT; CDR3aa: CASSQVGLQGSGNTIYF; j_gene: TRBJ1-3; abundance: -; d_gene: -; v_gene: TRBV4-2; len: 17
CDR3nt: TGTGCCACCGGGGACCGGACAGGGGCCCAGCAGACCCAGTACTTC; CDR3aa: CATGDRTGAQQTQYF; j_gene: TRBJ2-5; abundance: -; d_gene: TRBD1; v_gene: TRBV19; len: 15
CDR3nt: TGTGCCAGCAGCCCAGTCGGAGACTCTGGAAACACCATATATTTT; CDR3aa: CASSPVGDSGNTIYF; j_gene: TRBJ1-3; abundance: -; d_gene: -; v_gene: TRBV9; len: 15
CDR3nt: TGTGCCAGCAGCCCGACAGGGTATTTCTCTGGGGCCAACGTCCTGACTTTC; CDR3aa: CASSPTGYFSGANVLTF; j_gene: TRBJ2-6; abundance: -; d_gene: TRBD1; v_gene: TRBV28; len: 17
CDR3nt: TGTGCCAGCAGCCACCGGGACAGGGGGTTTAGTGAGCAGTACTTC; CDR3aa: CASSHRDRGFSEQYF; j_gene: TRBJ2-7; abundance: -; d_gene: TRBD1; v_gene: TRBV3-1/TRBV3-2; len: 15
CDR3nt: TGTGCCAGTAGCAACTACAGGGGGCGCGACAATCAGCCCCAGCATTTT; CDR3aa: CASSNYRGRDNQPQHF; j_gene: TRBJ1-5; abundance: -; d_gene: TRBD1; v_gene: TRBV19; len: 16
CDR3nt: TGTGCCAGCAGTTCGATTACTCGAACTAATGAAAAACTGTTTTTT; CDR3aa: CASSSITRTNEKLFF; j_gene: TRBJ1-4; abundance: few; d_gene: -; v_gene: TRBV28; len: 15
CDR3nt: TGTGCCAGCAGCGTTCAACCGGGACAGGGTGTCTACGAGCAGTACTTC; CDR3aa: CASSVQPGQGVYEQYF; j_gene: TRBJ2-7; abundance: -; d_gene: TRBD1; v_gene: TRBV9; len: 16
CDR3nt: TGTGCCAGTAGTCCGACGGGACAGCGGAACGGGCAGTTCTTC; CDR3aa: CASSPTGQRNGQFF; j_gene: TRBJ2-1; abundance: -; d_gene: TRBD1; v_gene: TRBV19; len: 14
CDR3nt: TGTGCCAGCAGTCCCTTCGGGGGGGCTGGAAACACCATATATTTT; CDR3aa: CASSPFGGAGNTIYF; j_gene: TRBJ1-3; abundance: -; d_gene: -; v_gene: TRBV6-6; len: 15
CDR3nt: TGCAGTGCTAGTAGTAGCTGGGGGGATCACAGATACGGGCAGTATTTT; CDR3aa: CSASSSWGDHRYGQYF; j_gene: TRBJ2-3; abundance: once; d_gene: -; v_gene: TRBV20-1; len: 16
CDR3nt: TGTGCCAGTAGTGCGCCGGGACTAGGGCCACGGGATGAGCAGTTCTTC; CDR3aa: CASSAPGLGPRDEQFF; j_gene: TRBJ2-1; abundance: -; d_gene: TRBD2; v_gene: TRBV19; len: 16
CDR3nt: TGTGCCAGCAGTTCATCAGGGGGCGCAAACTATGGCTACACCTTC; CDR3aa: CASSSSGGANYGYTF; j_gene: TRBJ1-2; abundance: -; d_gene: TRBD1; v_gene: TRBV6-6; len: 15